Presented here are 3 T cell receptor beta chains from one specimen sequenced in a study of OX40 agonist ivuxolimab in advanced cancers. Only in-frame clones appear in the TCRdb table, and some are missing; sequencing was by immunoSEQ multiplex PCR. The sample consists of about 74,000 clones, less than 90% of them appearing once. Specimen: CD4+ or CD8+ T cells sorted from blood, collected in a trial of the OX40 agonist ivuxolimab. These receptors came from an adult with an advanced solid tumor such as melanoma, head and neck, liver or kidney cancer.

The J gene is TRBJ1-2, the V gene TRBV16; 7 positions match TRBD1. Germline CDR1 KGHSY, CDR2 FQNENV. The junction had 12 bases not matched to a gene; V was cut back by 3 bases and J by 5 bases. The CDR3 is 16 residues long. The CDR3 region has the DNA TGTGCCAGCAGCCAGGGAATGCCGACAGGGTGGTATGGCTACACCTTC. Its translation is CASSQGMPTGWYGYTF. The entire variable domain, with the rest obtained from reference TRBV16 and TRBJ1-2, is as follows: GEEVAQTPKHLVRGEGQKAKLYCAPIKGHSYVFWYQQVLKNEFKFLISFQNENVFDETGMPKERFSAKCLPNSPCSLEIQATKLEDSAVYFCASSQGMPTGWYGYTFGSGTRLTVV.

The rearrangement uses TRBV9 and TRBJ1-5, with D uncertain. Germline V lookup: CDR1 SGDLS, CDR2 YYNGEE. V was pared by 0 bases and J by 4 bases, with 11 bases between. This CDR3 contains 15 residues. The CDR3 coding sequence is TGTGCCAGCAGCGTAGGCGAGAGGCCGAATCAGCCCCAGCATTTT. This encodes CASSVGERPNQPQHF. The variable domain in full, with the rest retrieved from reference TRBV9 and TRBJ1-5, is DSGVTQTPKHLITATGQRVTLRCSPRSGDLSVYWYQQSLDQGLQFLIQYYNGEERAKGNILERFSAQQFPDLHSELNLSSLELGDSALYFCASSVGERPNQPQHFGDGTRLSIL.

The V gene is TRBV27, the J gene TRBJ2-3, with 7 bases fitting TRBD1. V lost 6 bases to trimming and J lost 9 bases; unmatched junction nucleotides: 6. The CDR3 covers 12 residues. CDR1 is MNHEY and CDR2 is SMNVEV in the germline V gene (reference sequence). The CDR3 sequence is CASSQLRGTQYF. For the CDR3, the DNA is TGTGCCAGCAGCCAGCTCAGGGGGACGCAGTATTTT.